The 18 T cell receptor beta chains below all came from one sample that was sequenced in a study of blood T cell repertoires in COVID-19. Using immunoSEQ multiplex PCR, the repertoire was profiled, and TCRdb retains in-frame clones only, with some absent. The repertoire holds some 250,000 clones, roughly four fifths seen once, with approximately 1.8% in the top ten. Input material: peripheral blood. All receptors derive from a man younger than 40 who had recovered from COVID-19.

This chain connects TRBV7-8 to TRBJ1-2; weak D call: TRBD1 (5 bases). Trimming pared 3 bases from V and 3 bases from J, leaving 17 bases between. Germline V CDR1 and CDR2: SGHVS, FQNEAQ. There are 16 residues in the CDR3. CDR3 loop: CASSFLESGLHYGYTF. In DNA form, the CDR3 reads TGTGCCAGCAGCTTTTTGGAGTCGGGACTGCACTATGGCTACACCTTC.

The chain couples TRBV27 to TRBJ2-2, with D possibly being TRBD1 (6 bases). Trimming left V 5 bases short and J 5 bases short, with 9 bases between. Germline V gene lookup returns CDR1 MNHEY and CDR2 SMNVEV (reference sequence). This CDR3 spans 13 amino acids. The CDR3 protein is CASSTTGTGELFF. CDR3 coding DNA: TGTGCCAGCAGTACAACAGGGACCGGGGAGCTGTTTTTT.

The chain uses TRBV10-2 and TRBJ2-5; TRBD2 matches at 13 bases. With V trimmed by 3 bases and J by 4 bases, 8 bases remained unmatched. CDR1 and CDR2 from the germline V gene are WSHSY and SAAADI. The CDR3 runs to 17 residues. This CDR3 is CASSEIRGLAGRETQYF. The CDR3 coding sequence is TGCGCCAGCAGTGAAATCAGGGGACTAGCGGGACGAGAGACCCAGTACTTC.

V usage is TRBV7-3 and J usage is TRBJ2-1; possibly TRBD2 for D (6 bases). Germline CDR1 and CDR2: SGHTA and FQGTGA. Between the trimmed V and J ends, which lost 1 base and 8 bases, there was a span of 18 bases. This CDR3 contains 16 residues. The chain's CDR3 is CASSLNPPGVQDEQFF. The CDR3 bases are TGTGCCAGCAGCTTAAATCCCCCGGGGGTACAAGATGAGCAGTTCTTC.

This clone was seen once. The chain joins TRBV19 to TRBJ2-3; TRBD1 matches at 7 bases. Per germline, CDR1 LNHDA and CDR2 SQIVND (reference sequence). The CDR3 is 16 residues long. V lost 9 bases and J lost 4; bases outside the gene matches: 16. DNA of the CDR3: TGTGCCAGCAGAAGTATTAGAGGGGGCGGCCCAGATACGCAGTATTTT. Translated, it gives CASRSIRGGGPDTQYF.

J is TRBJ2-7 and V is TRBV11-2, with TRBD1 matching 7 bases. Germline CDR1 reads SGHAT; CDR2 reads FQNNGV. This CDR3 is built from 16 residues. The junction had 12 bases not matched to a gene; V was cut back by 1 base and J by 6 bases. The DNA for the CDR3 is TGTGCCAGCAGCTTAGGACAGGGACGATCGGCGGGCGAGCAGTACTTC. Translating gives CASSLGQGRSAGEQYF.

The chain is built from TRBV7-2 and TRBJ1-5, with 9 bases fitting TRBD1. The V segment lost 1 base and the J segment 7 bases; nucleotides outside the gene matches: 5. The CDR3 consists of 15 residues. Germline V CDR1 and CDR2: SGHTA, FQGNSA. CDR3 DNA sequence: TGTGCCAGCAGCTTAGGGGACAGGGAGGACCAGCCCCAGCATTTT. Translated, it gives CASSLGDREDQPQHF.

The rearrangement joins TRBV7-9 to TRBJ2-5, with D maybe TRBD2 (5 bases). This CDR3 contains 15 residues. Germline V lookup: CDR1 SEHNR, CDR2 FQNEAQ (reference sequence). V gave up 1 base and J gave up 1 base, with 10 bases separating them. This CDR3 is CASSLGTRSQETQYF. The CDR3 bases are TGTGCCAGCAGCTTAGGGACTCGGAGCCAAGAGACCCAGTACTTC.

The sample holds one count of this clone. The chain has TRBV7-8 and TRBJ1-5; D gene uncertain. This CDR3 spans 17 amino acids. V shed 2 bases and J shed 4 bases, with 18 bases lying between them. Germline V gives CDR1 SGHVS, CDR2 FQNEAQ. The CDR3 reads CASSLRRADKKNQPQHF. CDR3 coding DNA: TGTGCCAGCAGCTTAAGGCGGGCTGACAAGAAAAATCAGCCCCAGCATTTT.

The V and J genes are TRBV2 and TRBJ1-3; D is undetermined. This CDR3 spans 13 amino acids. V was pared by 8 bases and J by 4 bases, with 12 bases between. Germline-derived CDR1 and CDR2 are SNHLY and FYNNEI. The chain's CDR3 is CASAQFEGNTIYF. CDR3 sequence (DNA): TGTGCCAGCGCCCAATTTGAGGGAAACACCATATATTTT.

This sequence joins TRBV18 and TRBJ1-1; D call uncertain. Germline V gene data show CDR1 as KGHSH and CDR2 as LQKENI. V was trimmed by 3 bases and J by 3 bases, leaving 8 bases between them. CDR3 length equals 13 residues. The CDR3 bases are TGTGCCAGCTCACCGTCCCAGGACACTGAAGCTTTCTTT. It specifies CASSPSQDTEAFF.

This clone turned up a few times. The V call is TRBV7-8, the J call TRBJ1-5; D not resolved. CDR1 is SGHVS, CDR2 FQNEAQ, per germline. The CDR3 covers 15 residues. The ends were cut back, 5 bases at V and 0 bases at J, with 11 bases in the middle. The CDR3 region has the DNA TGTGCCAGCAGCCCACGTGAGATTAGCAATCAGCCCCAGCATTTT. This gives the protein CASSPREISNQPQHF.

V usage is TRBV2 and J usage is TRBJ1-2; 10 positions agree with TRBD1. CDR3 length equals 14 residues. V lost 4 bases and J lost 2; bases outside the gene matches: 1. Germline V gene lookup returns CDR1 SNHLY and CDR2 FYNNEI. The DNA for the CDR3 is TGTGCCAGCAGTGGACAGGGGGCAAACTATGGCTACACCTTC. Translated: CASSGQGANYGYTF.

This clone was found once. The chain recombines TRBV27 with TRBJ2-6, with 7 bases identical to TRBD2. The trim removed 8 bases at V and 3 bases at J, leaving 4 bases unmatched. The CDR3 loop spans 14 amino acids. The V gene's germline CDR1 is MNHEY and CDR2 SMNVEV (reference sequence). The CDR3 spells CASLGGSGANVLTF. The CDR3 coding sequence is TGTGCCAGCTTGGGAGGGAGTGGGGCCAACGTCCTGACTTTC.

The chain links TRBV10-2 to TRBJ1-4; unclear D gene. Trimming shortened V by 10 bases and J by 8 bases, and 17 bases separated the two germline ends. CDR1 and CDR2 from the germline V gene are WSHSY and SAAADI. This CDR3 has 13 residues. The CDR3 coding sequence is TGCGCCACCCTGTCAGGTAGTAGGGAAAAACTGTTTTTT. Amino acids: CATLSGSREKLFF.

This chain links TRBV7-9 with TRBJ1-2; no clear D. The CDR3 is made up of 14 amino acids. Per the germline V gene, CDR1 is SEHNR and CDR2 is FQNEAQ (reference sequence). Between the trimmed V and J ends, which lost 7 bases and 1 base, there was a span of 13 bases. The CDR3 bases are TGTGCCAGCACCCCCGACACCTATAACTATGGCTACACCTTC. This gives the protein CASTPDTYNYGYTF. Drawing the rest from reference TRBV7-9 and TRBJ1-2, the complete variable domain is DTGVSQNPRHKITKRGQNVTFRCDPISEHNRLYWYRQTLGQGPEFLTYFQNEAQLEKSRLLSDRFSAERPKGSFSTLEIQRTEQGDSAMYLCASTPDTYNYGYTFGSGTRLTVV.

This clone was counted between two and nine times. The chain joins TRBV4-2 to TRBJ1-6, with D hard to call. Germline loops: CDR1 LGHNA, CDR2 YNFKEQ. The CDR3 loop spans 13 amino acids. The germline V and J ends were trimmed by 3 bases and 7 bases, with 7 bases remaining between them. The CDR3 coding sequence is TGTGCCAGCAGCCAGAGCACGAATTCACCCCTCCACTTT. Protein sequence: CASSQSTNSPLHF.

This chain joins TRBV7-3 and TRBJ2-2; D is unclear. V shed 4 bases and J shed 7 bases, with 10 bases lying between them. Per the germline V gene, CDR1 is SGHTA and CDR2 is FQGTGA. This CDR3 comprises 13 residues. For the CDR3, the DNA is TGTGCCAGCAGCTCCCGGTTCGACGGGGAGCTGTTTTTT. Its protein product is CASSSRFDGELFF.